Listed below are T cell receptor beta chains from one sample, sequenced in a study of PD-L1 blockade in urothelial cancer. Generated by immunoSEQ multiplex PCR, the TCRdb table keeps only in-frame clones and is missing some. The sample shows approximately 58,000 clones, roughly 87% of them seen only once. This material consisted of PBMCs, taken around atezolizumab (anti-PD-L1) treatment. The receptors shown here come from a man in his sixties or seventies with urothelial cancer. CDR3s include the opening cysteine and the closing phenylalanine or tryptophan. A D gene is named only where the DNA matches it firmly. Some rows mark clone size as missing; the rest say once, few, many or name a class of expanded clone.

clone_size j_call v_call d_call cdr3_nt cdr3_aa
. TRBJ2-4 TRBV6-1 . TGTGCCAGCAGTGAAGGGGCAGCAGCCAAAAACATTCAGTACTTC CASSEGAAAKNIQYF
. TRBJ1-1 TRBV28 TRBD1 TGTGCCAGCAGACTACTCGACAGGGGGATCGGCACTGAAGCTTTCTTT CASRLLDRGIGTEAFF
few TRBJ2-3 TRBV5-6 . TGTGCCAGCAGCTTTATAGGACAGCCTGATACGCAGTATTTT CASSFIGQPDTQYF
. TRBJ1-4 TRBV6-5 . TGTGCCAGCAGTCTCAGGGTTAGAGAAAAACTGTTTTTT CASSLRVREKLFF
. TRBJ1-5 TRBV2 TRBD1 TGTGCCAGCAGCCCGGACAGGGGGAGTCAGCCCCAGCATTTT CASSPDRGSQPQHF
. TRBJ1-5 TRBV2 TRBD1 TGTGCCTCCCGGGGCAGGGGGTCTCGGGGAAATCAGCCCCAGCATTTT CASRGRGSRGNQPQHF
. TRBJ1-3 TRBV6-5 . TGTGCCAGCAGTTACACAACAGGACATGGAAACACCATATATTTT CASSYTTGHGNTIYF
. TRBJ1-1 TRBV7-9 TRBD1 TGTGCCAGCAGCCAATCAGGGGGCCTGAACACTGAAGCTTTCTTT CASSQSGGLNTEAFF
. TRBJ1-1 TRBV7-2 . TGTGCCAGCAGCCGAAGGGGACAACCGATCATGAACACTGAAGCTTTCTTT CASSRRGQPIMNTEAFF
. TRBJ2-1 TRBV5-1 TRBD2 TGCGCCAGCAGCTTGTCTCGGAGCGGGAGATTCCATGAGCAGTTCTTC CASSLSRSGRFHEQFF
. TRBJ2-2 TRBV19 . TGTGCCAGTAGTAGGAGGGACACCGGGGAGCTGTTTTTT CASSRRDTGELFF
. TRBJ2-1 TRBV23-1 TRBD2 TGCGCCAGCACCATCCGGGAGGGCGAGCAGTTCTTC CASTIREGEQFF
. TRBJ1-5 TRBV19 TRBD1 TGTGCCAGTCACCGGGACAGCAATACCAATCAGCCCCAGCATTTT CASHRDSNTNQPQHF
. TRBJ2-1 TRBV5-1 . TGCGCCAGCAGCTTGGGCCAGAAAAATGAGCAGTTCTTC CASSLGQKNEQFF
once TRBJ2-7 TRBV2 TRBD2 TGTGCCAGCAGACCGGGACTAGCGGGAGTCGAGCAGTACTTC CASRPGLAGVEQYF
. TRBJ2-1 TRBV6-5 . TGTGCCAGCAGTTACTCGGGCGCCCAGGATGAGCAGTTCTTC CASSYSGAQDEQFF